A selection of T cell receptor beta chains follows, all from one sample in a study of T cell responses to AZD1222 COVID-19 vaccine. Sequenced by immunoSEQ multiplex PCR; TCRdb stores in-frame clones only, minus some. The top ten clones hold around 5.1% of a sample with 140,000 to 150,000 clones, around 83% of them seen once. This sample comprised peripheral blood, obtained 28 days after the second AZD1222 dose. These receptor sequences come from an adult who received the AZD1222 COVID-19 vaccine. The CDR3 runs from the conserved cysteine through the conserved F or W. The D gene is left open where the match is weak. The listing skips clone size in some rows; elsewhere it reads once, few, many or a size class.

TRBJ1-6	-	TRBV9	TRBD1	TGTGCCAGCAGCGAACAACCGACAGGGAACGGCTATAATTCACCCCTCCACTTT	CASSEQPTGNGYNSPLHF
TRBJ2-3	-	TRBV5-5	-	TGTGCCAGCAGCTTGTTCAGGACAGGACTAGGGTCCCATACGCAGTATTTT	CASSLFRTGLGSHTQYF
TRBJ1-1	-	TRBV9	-	TGTGCCAGCAGCGGCCTCATGAACACTGAAGCTTTCTTT	CASSGLMNTEAFF
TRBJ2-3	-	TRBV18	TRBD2	TGTGCCAGCTCACCAACGGTCGGAACTAGCGGCTCCACAGATACGCAGTATTTT	CASSPTVGTSGSTDTQYF
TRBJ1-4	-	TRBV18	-	TGTGCCAGCTCACCACTCACGTCCGGGACCCTCGAAAAACTGTTTTTT	CASSPLTSGTLEKLFF
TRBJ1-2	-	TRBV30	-	TGTGCCTGGGGGGACGGTCCTAACTATGGCTACACCTTC	CAWGDGPNYGYTF
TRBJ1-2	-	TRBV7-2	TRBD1	TGTGCCAGCAGCTTGGGACAGGGCCTAGGCTACACCTTC	CASSLGQGLGYTF
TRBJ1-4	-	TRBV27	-	TGTGCCAGCAAATCGGGACCCGAACAGCCAACTAATGAAAAACTGTTTTTT	CASKSGPEQPTNEKLFF
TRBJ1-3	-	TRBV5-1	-	TGCGCCAGCAGCTTAGACGGGTACTCTGGAAACACCATATATTTT	CASSLDGYSGNTIYF
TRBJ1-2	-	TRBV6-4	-	TGTGCCAGCAGTGACCGGGGGGCGGTCTATGGCTACACCTTC	CASSDRGAVYGYTF
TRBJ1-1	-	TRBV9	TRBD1	TGTGCCAGCAGCGCCTTTTCGACAGGGTTGAACACTGAAGCTTTCTTT	CASSAFSTGLNTEAFF
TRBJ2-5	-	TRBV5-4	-	TGTGCCAGCAGCAAGGGCAGCGTACAAAAGACCCAGTACTTC	CASSKGSVQKTQYF
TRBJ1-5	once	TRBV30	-	TGTGCCTGGAGTTCAGGAAGCAATCAGCCCCAGCATTTT	CAWSSGSNQPQHF
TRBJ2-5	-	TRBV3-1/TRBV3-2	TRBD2	TGTGCCAGCAGCCAAGATGTTCCAGCGGGAGTATCCGAGACCCAGTACTTC	CASSQDVPAGVSETQYF
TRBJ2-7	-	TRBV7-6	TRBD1	TGTGCCAGCAGCTTAGACCGACAGGGGTCGACCTACGAGCAGTACTTC	CASSLDRQGSTYEQYF
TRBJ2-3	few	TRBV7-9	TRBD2	TGTGCCAGCAGCTCGGCCGCGGGGGGTGTGGATACGCAGTATTTT	CASSSAAGGVDTQYF
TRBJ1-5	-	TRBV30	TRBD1	TGTGCCTGGAGCTCCGGGACAGGGGAAAAGTCCCAGCATTTT	CAWSSGTGEKSQHF
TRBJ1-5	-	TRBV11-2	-	TGTGCCAGCAGCAAGACTGGGGGGGGCAATCAGCCCCAGCATTTT	CASSKTGGGNQPQHF
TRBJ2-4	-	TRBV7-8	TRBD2	TGTGCCAGCAGCCACAAGGGACTAGCGGGGGGCGAGTTAGCCAAAAACATTCAGTACTTC	CASSHKGLAGGELAKNIQYF
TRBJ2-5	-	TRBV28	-	TGTGCCAGCAGTTTACAGGTTTCCGAGACCCAGTACTTC	CASSLQVSETQYF
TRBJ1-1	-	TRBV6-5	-	TGTGCCAGCAGCCGTACATTGAACACTGAAGCTTTCTTT	CASSRTLNTEAFF
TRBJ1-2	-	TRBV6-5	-	TGTGCCAGCAGTTACTCCGTTGGAGGGAACTATGGCTACACCTTC	CASSYSVGGNYGYTF
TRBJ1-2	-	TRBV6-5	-	TGTGCCAGCAGTTACTCGACGGGGGGGAACGGCTACACCTTC	CASSYSTGGNGYTF
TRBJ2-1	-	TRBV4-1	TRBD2	TGCGCCAGCAGGGCTAGCGGGAAACTATCCTATGAGCAGTTCTTC	CASRASGKLSYEQFF
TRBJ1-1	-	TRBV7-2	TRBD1	TGTGCCAGCAGCTCTTCGCTACAGGGGGCTGAAGCTTTCTTT	CASSSSLQGAEAFF
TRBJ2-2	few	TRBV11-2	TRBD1	TGTGCCAGCAGCGATCGCCGGACAGGGAGTCCCGGGGAGCTGTTTTTT	CASSDRRTGSPGELFF